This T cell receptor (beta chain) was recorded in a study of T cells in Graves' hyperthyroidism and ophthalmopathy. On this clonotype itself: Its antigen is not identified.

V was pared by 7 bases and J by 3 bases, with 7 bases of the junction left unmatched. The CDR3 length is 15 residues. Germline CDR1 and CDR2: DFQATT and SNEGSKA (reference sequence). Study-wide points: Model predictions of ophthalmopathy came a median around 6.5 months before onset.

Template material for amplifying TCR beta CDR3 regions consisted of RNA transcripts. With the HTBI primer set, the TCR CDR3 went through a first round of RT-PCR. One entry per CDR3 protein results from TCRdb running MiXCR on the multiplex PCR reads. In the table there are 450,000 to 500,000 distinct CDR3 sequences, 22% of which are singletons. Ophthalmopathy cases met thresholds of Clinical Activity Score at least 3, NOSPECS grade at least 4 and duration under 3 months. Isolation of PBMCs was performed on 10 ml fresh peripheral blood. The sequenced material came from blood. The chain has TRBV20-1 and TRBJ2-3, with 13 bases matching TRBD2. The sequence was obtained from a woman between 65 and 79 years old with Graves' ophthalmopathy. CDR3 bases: TGCAGTGACCACCGGACTAGCGGGAGAACAGATACGCAGTATTTT. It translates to CSDHRTSGRTDTQYF.